The rows below give T cell receptor beta chains drawn from one sample of a study of OX40 agonist ivuxolimab in advanced cancers. Using immunoSEQ multiplex PCR, the repertoire was profiled, and TCRdb retains in-frame clones only, with some absent. Here the sample spans under 50,000 clones, approximately 84% being singletons. The sequencing used CD4+ or CD8+ T cells sorted from blood, collected in a trial of the OX40 agonist ivuxolimab. These receptors all stem from an adult with an advanced solid tumor such as melanoma, head and neck, liver or kidney cancer. Both conserved end residues are part of each CDR3.

J: TRBJ2-7; V: TRBV6-5; CDR3: CASSSMTGDYEQYF
J: TRBJ1-1; V: TRBV6-6; CDR3: CASRFGGGTEAFF
J: TRBJ2-7; V: TRBV28; CDR3: CATYDRDDYEQYF
J: TRBJ1-5; V: TRBV18; CDR3: CASSLDRNQPQHF
J: TRBJ2-6; V: TRBV11-1; CDR3: CASSSRSSGANVLTF
J: TRBJ2-3; V: TRBV9; CDR3: CASSVGGTLTDTQYF
J: TRBJ1-1; V: TRBV7-9; CDR3: CASSYMTGLTEAFF
J: TRBJ2-1; V: TRBV7-6; CDR3: CASSSPSSFEQFF
J: TRBJ2-3; V: TRBV27; CDR3: CASSLIGASGTDTQYF
J: TRBJ2-5; V: TRBV28; CDR3: CATTLSGGPETQYF
J: TRBJ1-4; V: TRBV19; CDR3: CASVPGHGVEKLFF
J: TRBJ2-7; V: TRBV11-1; CDR3: CASSLIWSYEQYF
J: TRBJ2-4; V: TRBV5-5; CDR3: CASSFRRQGAAGITNIQYF
J: TRBJ2-7; V: TRBV5-6; CDR3: CASSLYRGTTYEQYF
J: TRBJ1-4; V: TRBV4-1; CDR3: CASSRSGGEKLFF
J: TRBJ1-5; V: TRBV4-3; CDR3: CASSQDLQQPQHF
J: TRBJ2-6; V: TRBV7-9; CDR3: CASSAMKPGANVLTF
J: TRBJ2-5; V: TRBV11-2; CDR3: CASSLAGQGETQYF
J: TRBJ1-3; V: TRBV11-3; CDR3: CASSSGGNTIYF
J: TRBJ1-4; V: TRBV30; CDR3: CAWTGTNEKLFF
J: TRBJ2-5; V: TRBV4-1; CDR3: CASSQDRTSGWETQYF
J: TRBJ2-2; V: TRBV5-1; CDR3: CASSLEQRRALQKEDGELFF
J: TRBJ1-1; V: TRBV9; CDR3: CASSVGAGGASTEAFF
J: TRBJ2-2; V: TRBV28; CDR3: CASSLGTGRVAGELFF
J: TRBJ2-7; V: TRBV10-3; CDR3: CAISESNEQYF
J: TRBJ2-7; V: TRBV19; CDR3: CASKQQGGSYEQYF
J: TRBJ1-5; V: TRBV19; CDR3: CASGDRNNQPQHF
J: TRBJ2-1; V: TRBV11-2; CDR3: CASSDGRANEQFF
J: TRBJ2-5; V: TRBV18; CDR3: CASSPVRGRLETQYF
J: TRBJ2-3; V: TRBV7-9; CDR3: CASSLSSGAFGDTQYF
J: TRBJ2-7; V: TRBV6-1; CDR3: CASSEREASEQYF
J: TRBJ2-7; V: TRBV19; CDR3: CASSISDYEQYF
J: TRBJ2-7; V: TRBV11-2; CDR3: CASSLAGKSYEQYF
J: TRBJ2-1; V: TRBV7-9; CDR3: CASSLVQGLNEQFF
J: TRBJ2-7; V: TRBV11-3; CDR3: CASSFSWTPYEQYF
J: TRBJ1-5; V: TRBV30; CDR3: CAWSHLPGEQPQHF
J: TRBJ1-2; V: TRBV5-4; CDR3: CASSLQGANYGYTF
J: TRBJ1-1; V: TRBV6-5; CDR3: CASTTRGEAEAFF
J: TRBJ1-1; V: TRBV11-3; CDR3: CASSLRSGRQGGIAFF
J: TRBJ2-3; V: TRBV29-1; CDR3: CSVSPRQGAVDTQYF
J: TRBJ2-3; V: TRBV6-1; CDR3: CASSEGGRAYTQYF
J: TRBJ2-7; V: TRBV18; CDR3: CASSPKIPGDEQYF
J: TRBJ1-4; V: TRBV27; CDR3: CASMVQGKSEKLFF
J: TRBJ1-5; V: TRBV28; CDR3: CASTLQPNQPQHF
J: TRBJ1-6; V: TRBV5-6; CDR3: CASSSSATFSPLHF
J: TRBJ1-2; V: TRBV2; CDR3: CASSVSAPPGYTF
J: TRBJ1-1; V: TRBV10-1; CDR3: CAIIPGLNTEAFF
J: TRBJ2-7; V: TRBV6-6; CDR3: CASSWVAGSYEQYF
J: TRBJ2-7; V: TRBV5-1; CDR3: CASSLVGTGEYEQYF
J: TRBJ1-2; V: TRBV11-3; CDR3: CASSYDRVGYTF
J: TRBJ2-7; V: TRBV6-5; CDR3: CASTGQGPTEQYF
J: TRBJ2-1; V: TRBV7-3; CDR3: CASSLGIREGNHNEQFF
J: TRBJ2-2; V: TRBV9; CDR3: CASSVNQNRELFF
J: TRBJ2-4; V: TRBV10-3; CDR3: CAISDQGQGKNIQYF
J: TRBJ1-2; V: TRBV28; CDR3: CASSFVGAQGYGYTF
J: TRBJ1-6; V: TRBV11-3; CDR3: CARPGGSPLHF
J: TRBJ1-5; V: TRBV19; CDR3: CASSTRAFSVFNQPQHF
J: TRBJ2-1; V: TRBV7-3; CDR3: CASSLLAGGVNEQFF